The 20 T cell receptor beta chains below come from one sample, sequenced in a study of blood T cell repertoires in COVID-19. Profiling relied on immunoSEQ multiplex PCR, and the TCRdb table lists in-frame clones only, not all of them. The sample shows some 130,000 clones, over 75% of them seen only once. The sequenced sample consisted of peripheral blood. Receptors were obtained from an elderly man with acute or convalescent COVID-19.

The rearrangement uses TRBV7-2 and TRBJ1-2, with TRBD1 matching 8 bases. Germline V lookup: CDR1 SGHTA, CDR2 FQGNSA. This CDR3 spans 12 amino acids. J was trimmed by 9 bases and V by 5 bases; bases with no gene match: 5. The DNA of the CDR3 is TGTGCCAGCAGCCTCGGACAGGGAAGCTACACCTTC. Translating it yields CASSLGQGSYTF. The complete variable domain, with remaining parts taken from reference TRBV7-2 and TRBJ1-2, reads GAGVSQSPSNKVTEKGKDVELRCDPISGHTALYWYRQSLGQGLEFLIYFQGNSAPDKSGLPSDRFSAERTGGSVSTLTIQRTQQEDSAVYLCASSLGQGSYTFGSGTRLTVV.

This rearrangement joins TRBV3-1 (or the pseudogene TRBV3-2) to TRBJ1-2; 7 bases are a match to TRBD1. The CDR3 is 16 residues long. Germline values: CDR1 LGHDT, CDR2 YNNKEL (reference sequence). The ends lost 0 bases at V and 2 bases at J; junction bases unmatched: 6. This chain's CDR3 is CASSQDPAQGNYGYTF. As DNA, the CDR3 is TGTGCCAGCAGCCAAGATCCAGCACAGGGGAACTATGGCTACACCTTC.

This clone was observed a single time. This rearrangement joins TRBV18 to TRBJ2-5; D is undetermined. CDR1 and CDR2 (germline): KGHSH, LQKENI. The V and J ends lost 2 bases and 2 bases respectively, with 3 bases between them. The length of the CDR3 is 12 residues. CDR3 bases: TGTGCCAGCTCACCAGAGCAAGAGACCCAGTACTTC. It yields the protein CASSPEQETQYF.

CDR3 protein: CASNSGTGGYEQYF. The CDR3 DNA sequence: TGTGCCAGCAACTCCGGGACAGGGGGCTACGAGCAGTACTTC. The rearrangement joins TRBV6-5 to TRBJ2-7; 11 nucleotides align to TRBD1. The germline CDR1 and CDR2 sequences are MNHEY and SVGAGI. The CDR3 loop spans 14 amino acids. Trimming removed 7 bases from V and 3 bases from J; junction bases left unmatched: 5.

The genes are TRBV18 and TRBJ1-1; D is ambiguous. Germline V gene data show CDR1 as KGHSH and CDR2 as LQKENI. V lost 0 bases to trimming and J lost 7 bases, with 21 bases between them. This CDR3 spans 17 amino acids. This CDR3 is CASSPPSGGSGPSEAFF. As DNA, the CDR3 is TGTGCCAGCTCACCACCATCGGGCGGGAGCGGACCCAGTGAAGCTTTCTTT. The full variable domain, rest sourced from reference TRBV18 and TRBJ1-1, is NAGVMQNPRHLVRRRGQEARLRCSPMKGHSHVYWYRQLPEEGLKFMVYLQKENIIDESGMPKERFSAEFPKEGPSILRIQQVVRGDSAAYFCASSPPSGGSGPSEAFFGQGTRLTVV.

The rearrangement links TRBV29-1 to TRBJ1-1; D not resolved. V lost 7 bases and J lost 4, with 7 bases in between. CDR3 length: 10 amino acids. CDR1 is SQVTM and CDR2 is ANQGSEA in the germline V gene. CDR3 sequence (DNA): TGCAGCGCCGTCTCCACTGAAGCTTTCTTT. It is translated as CSAVSTEAFF.

The chain joins TRBV20-1 to TRBJ1-4; the D is unclear. The CDR3 is made up of 10 amino acids. Trimming shortened V by 4 bases and J by 6 bases, and 3 bases separated the two germline ends. Germline CDR1 reads DFQATT; CDR2 reads SNEGSKA (reference sequence). The CDR3 sequence is CSATDEKLFF. CDR3 DNA: TGCAGTGCTACGGATGAAAAACTGTTTTTT.

V gene TRBV29-1 combines with J gene TRBJ2-7; 8 bases map to TRBD1. J gave up 0 bases and V 5 bases, and 12 bases lay outside the gene matches. Germline CDR1 is SQVTM and CDR2 is ANQGSEA. This CDR3 is 16 amino acids long. CDR3 sequence (DNA): TGCAGCGTTCTACAGGGGGGCTTTTCCTCCTCCTACGAGCAGTACTTC. Translating gives CSVLQGGFSSSYEQYF.

The rearrangement uses TRBV5-1 and TRBJ1-1, with 10 bases matching TRBD1. V lost 2 bases and J lost 2; bases outside the gene matches: 3. The CDR3 contains 15 residues. Germline V gives CDR1 SGHRS, CDR2 YFSETQ. The CDR3 DNA reads as TGCGCCAGCAGCTTCCGGGACAGGGGTAACACTGAAGCTTTCTTT. Its protein is CASSFRDRGNTEAFF.

The chain employs TRBV19 and TRBJ1-1, with a tentative D call TRBD1 (6 bases). The ends were cut back, 5 bases at V and 1 base at J, with 17 bases in the middle. This CDR3 region has 16 residues. CDR1 and CDR2 from the germline V gene are LNHDA and SQIVND (reference sequence). CDR3 bases: TGTGCCAGTAGTCACGACAGGCCCCATAGGAACACTGAAGCTTTCTTT. Protein: CASSHDRPHRNTEAFF. The variable domain in full, completed from reference TRBV19 and TRBJ1-1, reads DGGITQSPKYLFRKEGQNVTLSCEQNLNHDAMYWYRQDPGQGLRLIYYSQIVNDFQKGDIAEGYSVSREKKESFPLTVTSAQKNPTAFYLCASSHDRPHRNTEAFFGQGTRLTVV.

The chain couples TRBV3-1 (or the pseudogene TRBV3-2) to TRBJ2-7, with 10 bases that match TRBD2. The J segment lost 6 bases and the V segment lost 4 bases, leaving 21 bases of the junction unmatched. Germline CDR1 is LGHDT and CDR2 is YNNKEL (reference sequence). The CDR3 runs 19 residues. The CDR3 loop reads CASSRRPLAGEGGGGEQYF. In nucleotides, the CDR3 is TGTGCCAGCAGCCGGCGACCTCTAGCGGGAGAGGGAGGGGGGGGCGAGCAGTACTTC.

The rearrangement joins TRBV9 to TRBJ2-5, with D possibly being TRBD1 (6 bases). V was pared by 0 bases and J by 3 bases, with 12 bases between. Germline CDR1 and CDR2: SGDLS and YYNGEE. The CDR3 has 15 residues. CDR3 protein: CASSVGDRSKETQYF. The DNA of the CDR3 is TGTGCCAGCAGCGTAGGAGACAGGTCGAAAGAGACCCAGTACTTC.

The chain joins TRBV29-1 to TRBJ1-2, with D possibly being TRBD1 (6 bases). The length of the CDR3 is 12 residues. Trimming cost V 3 bases and J 8 bases, with 13 bases left between them. Germline CDR1 is SQVTM and CDR2 is ANQGSEA. CDR3: CSVEKTGQGYTF. CDR3 nucleotides: TGCAGCGTTGAGAAAACAGGGCAAGGCTACACCTTC.

This chain links TRBV5-4 with TRBJ1-3, with TRBD1 identical over 7 bases. The V segment lost 4 bases and the J segment 5 bases; nucleotides outside the gene matches: 9. The CDR3 spans 15 residues. Per the germline V gene, CDR1 is SGHNT and CDR2 is YYREEE (reference sequence). CDR3 protein: CASSPATGNRNTIYF. The DNA of the CDR3 is TGTGCCAGCAGCCCGGCGACAGGGAATCGAAACACCATATATTTT. The full variable domain, in which reference TRBV5-4 and TRBJ1-3 provide the parts outside the CDR3, is ETGVTQSPTHLIKTRGQQVTLRCSSQSGHNTVSWYQQALGQGPQFIFQYYREEENGRGNFPPRFSGLQFPNYSSELNVNALELDDSALYLCASSPATGNRNTIYFGEGSWLTVV.

The rearrangement uses TRBV7-9 and TRBJ1-1; D is possibly TRBD1 (6 bases). The CDR3 is made up of 15 amino acids. Germline V CDR1 and CDR2: SEHNR, FQNEAQ (reference sequence). The V end was cut by 3 bases, the J end by 0 bases, with 11 bases between. The CDR3 here is CASSFPYRVNTEAFF. CDR3 nucleotide sequence: TGTGCCAGCAGCTTTCCTTACAGGGTGAACACTGAAGCTTTCTTT.

The CDR3: CASTPTSGRSPDNEQFF. The CDR3 nucleotides are TGTGCCAGCACTCCGACTAGCGGGAGGTCTCCGGACAATGAGCAGTTCTTC. This chain links TRBV7-2 with TRBJ2-1; TRBD2 matches at 13 bases. The CDR3 covers 17 residues. Losses at the gene ends were 7 bases for V and 5 bases for J; bases not matched to a gene: 11. CDR1 SGHTA and CDR2 FQGNSA come from the germline V gene.

The chain combines TRBV28 with TRBJ1-4; TRBD1 agrees at 11 bases. Losses at the gene ends were 6 bases for V and 3 bases for J; bases not matched to a gene: 3. CDR1 and CDR2 from the germline V gene are MDHEN and SYDVKM. The CDR3 is made up of 15 amino acids. In DNA form, the CDR3 reads TGTGCCAGCAGAGGACAGGGGGCCCCTAATGAAAAACTGTTTTTT. It yields the protein CASRGQGAPNEKLFF. Supplemented by reference TRBV28 and TRBJ1-4, the full variable domain reads DVKVTQSSRYLVKRTGEKVFLECVQDMDHENMFWYRQDPGLGLRLIYFSYDVKMKEKGDIPEGYSVSREKKERFSLILESASTNQTSMYLCASRGQGAPNEKLFFGSGTQLSVL.

The chain employs TRBV5-1 and TRBJ1-4, with 7 bases that match TRBD1. CDR1 and CDR2 from the germline V gene are SGHRS and YFSETQ. The CDR3 runs 15 residues. V gave up 0 bases and J gave up 4 bases; unmatched junction bases: 3. The CDR3 here is CASSLAGTDNEKLFF. The DNA for the CDR3 is TGCGCCAGCAGCTTGGCGGGGACAGATAATGAAAAACTGTTTTTT.

The V call is TRBV6-6, the J call TRBJ1-1; 7 positions match TRBD1. Germline CDR1 reads MNHNY; CDR2 reads SVGAGI (reference sequence). After removal of 6 bases from V and 2 bases from J, the junction contained 3 bases not matched to a gene. The CDR3 runs to 13 residues. The CDR3 DNA reads as TGTGCCAGCAGGCAGGGGGAAAACACTGAAGCTTTCTTT. Protein sequence: CASRQGENTEAFF.

The V gene is TRBV11-2, the J gene TRBJ1-3; D gene unclear. This CDR3 has 15 amino acids. Germline CDR1 and CDR2: SGHAT and FQNNGV. Between the trimmed V and J ends, which lost 2 bases and 10 bases, there was a span of 18 bases. In nucleotides, the CDR3 is TGTGCCAGCAGCTTAAGTGCCCGATCCTCTAGGACCATATATTTT. Its protein product is CASSLSARSSRTIYF.